What follows describes a single T cell receptor (beta chain). This entry belongs to a study of CD8 T cells in Susac syndrome. About 0.45 to 1 ug RNA was reverse transcribed with random hexamers. With immunoSEQ multiplex PCR, TCR beta CDR3 was amplified across 54 Vbeta and 13 Jbeta. In TCRdb, the immunoSEQ multiplex PCR reads were re-called with MiXCR into one record per CDR3 protein. The table shows more than 70,000 distinct CDR3 sequences, with 90% to 95% occurring only once. V shed 5 bases and J shed 5 bases, with 18 bases lying between them. This CDR3 contains 15 residues. This TCR was sampled from a human donor in good health. The sequenced sample consisted of CD8+ T cells from PBMCs. V gene TRBV12-3 or TRBV12-4 combines with J gene TRBJ2-5, with D unclear. CDR3 DNA: TGTGCCAGCAGTCCTCCGAATAAACTCGGGGAGACCCAGTACTTC. Amino acid sequence: CASSPPNKLGETQYF.